These 19 T cell receptor beta chains came from one sample sequenced in a study of neurological immune-mediated disorders. Time point in this sample: longitudinal time-point 1 (baseline). From the 5' RACE reads, TCRdb called clonotypes with MiXCR, one entry per CDR3 protein. The data show tens of thousands of distinct CDR3 sequences, roughly 10% seen once. Input material: PBMCs. All receptors come from a young man in good health.

This clonotype has ten or more counts. The gene calls are TRBV7-3 and TRBJ2-3; 13 nucleotides agree with TRBD2. The CDR3 loop spans 16 amino acids. Germline loops: CDR1 SGHTA, CDR2 FQGTGA. With 3 bases clipped from V and 6 bases from J, the junction kept 6 bases outside the gene matches. CDR3 DNA sequence: TGTGCCAGCAGCTTTGGGACTAGCGGGGCATGGGATACGCAGTATTTT. This translates into CASSFGTSGAWDTQYF.

This clonotype was seen at least ten times. The rearrangement uses TRBV20-1 and TRBJ2-1, with D possibly TRBD2 on 5 matching bases. Germline CDR1 is DFQATT and CDR2 is SNEGSKA (reference sequence). This CDR3 has 14 amino acids. Trimming pared 5 bases from V and 6 bases from J, leaving 17 bases between. The DNA of the CDR3 is TGCAGTGCTGCGGCGGGCCCTCTTGGCAATGAGCAGTTCTTC. Protein product: CSAAAGPLGNEQFF.

This rearrangement joins TRBV12-3 or TRBV12-4 to TRBJ2-7, with D possibly being TRBD2 (5 bases). V lost 3 bases to trimming and J lost 6 bases, with 12 bases between them. The CDR3 totals 13 residues. CDR3 nucleotides: TGTGCCAGCAGTTTTCAGGAGGTTCCCGAGCAGTACTTC. This gives the protein CASSFQEVPEQYF.

This clonotype was counted ten times or more. The chain combines TRBV3-1 with TRBJ1-5; unclear D gene. Germline CDR1 and CDR2: LGHDT and YNNKEL (reference sequence). The CDR3 extends over 15 amino acids. With 1 base removed from V and 4 bases from J, the gap between germline ends came to 11 bases. Written as DNA, the CDR3 is TGTGCCAGCAGCCAAGGGACTTTGGCAAATCAGCCCCAGCATTTT. Protein product: CASSQGTLANQPQHF.

This clonotype was counted many times. V and J are TRBV5-1 and TRBJ2-2; unclear D gene. The CDR3 length is 14 residues. Trimming stripped 0 bases from V and 1 base from J, with 4 bases between. CDR1 is SGHRS, CDR2 YFSETQ, per germline. The CDR3 bases are TGCGCCAGCAGCTTGGGGTGGAACACCGGGGAGCTGTTTTTT. Translating gives CASSLGWNTGELFF. The full variable domain, its missing parts supplied by reference TRBV5-1 and TRBJ2-2, is KAGVTQTPRYLIKTRGQQVTLSCSPISGHRSVSWYQQTPGQGLQFLFEYFSETQRNKGNFPGRFSGRQFSNSRSEMNVSTLELGDSALYLCASSLGWNTGELFFGEGSRLTVL.

This clonotype occurred many times. V and J are TRBV2 and TRBJ2-1; TRBD2 matches 7 bases. The CDR3 contains 16 residues. The germline V gene encodes CDR1 SNHLY and CDR2 FYNNEI. V lost 9 bases, J lost 0 bases, and 11 bases stayed unmatched. The CDR3 DNA sequence: TGTGCCAGAACTAGCGCGGCCGGAAGCTCCTACAATGAGCAGTTCTTC. Residues: CARTSAAGSSYNEQFF.

Only a few counts were recorded for this clonotype. The V gene is TRBV7-6, the J gene TRBJ2-7; D may be TRBD2 (5 bases). V lost 5 bases, J lost 2 bases, and 13 bases lay in between. There are 14 residues in the CDR3. Looked up from germline, CDR1 is SGHVS and CDR2 is FNYEAQ. CDR3 in amino acids: CASSPAAGAYEQYF. The CDR3 nucleotides are TGTGCCAGCAGCCCAGCGGCCGGAGCCTACGAGCAGTACTTC.

This clonotype has ten or more counts. This chain joins TRBV3-1 and TRBJ2-2; D not resolved. Germline V gene lookup returns CDR1 LGHDT and CDR2 YNNKEL (reference sequence). Trimming left V 0 bases short and J 6 bases short, with 5 bases between. The CDR3 has 13 residues. The CDR3 coding sequence is TGTGCCAGCAGCCAAGACCTGGCCGGGGAGCTGTTTTTT. It is translated as CASSQDLAGELFF.

This clonotype was observed many times. This chain connects TRBV5-1 to TRBJ2-7; D unresolved. There are 14 residues in the CDR3. Trimming cost V 0 bases and J 7 bases, with 14 bases left between them. From germline, CDR1 is SGHRS and CDR2 YFSETQ. CDR3 nucleotides: TGCGCCAGCAGCTTGGCGACGGCGCGTATGGAGCAGTACTTC. Translated, it gives CASSLATARMEQYF.

This clonotype was detected ten times or more. The chain joins TRBV28 to TRBJ2-2, with D possibly called TRBD1 or TRBD2 (5 bases each). This CDR3 has 16 amino acids. CDR1 is MDHEN, CDR2 SYDVKM, per germline. Trimming took 6 bases from V and 5 from J, leaving 19 bases between them. As DNA, the CDR3 is TGTGCCAGCAGAACCGACCCGGGACGCGGGACCGGGGAGCTGTTTTTT. Its translation: CASRTDPGRGTGELFF.

The table lists this clonotype with many counts. CDR3 loop: CASSPGRREKLFF. In nucleotides, the CDR3 is TGTGCCAGCAGTCCCGGGAGAAGGGAAAAACTGTTTTTT. The chain has TRBV28 and TRBJ1-4, with unresolved D. In germline, CDR1 is MDHEN, CDR2 SYDVKM. V lost 5 bases and J 8 bases, leaving 12 bases between the germline ends. This CDR3 is 13 amino acids long.

The chain couples TRBV12-3 or TRBV12-4 to TRBJ2-3, with D uncertain. This CDR3 has 16 amino acids. Trimming took 1 base from V and 0 from J, leaving 11 bases between them. This CDR3 is CASSLDAPESTDTQYF. Written as DNA, the CDR3 is TGTGCCAGCAGTTTAGATGCACCAGAGAGCACAGATACGCAGTATTTT.

This clonotype was observed many times. The rearrangement uses TRBV20-1 and TRBJ2-7; D gene uncertain. The CDR3 covers 13 residues. Germline loops: CDR1 DFQATT, CDR2 SNEGSKA (reference sequence). Trimming took off 4 bases at V and 2 bases at J, with 12 bases between the two ends. The chain's CDR3 is CSAIAEGPYEQYF. In nucleotides, the CDR3 is TGCAGTGCTATAGCAGAAGGCCCCTACGAGCAGTACTTC.

This clonotype was picked up many times. V gene TRBV27 combines with J gene TRBJ1-6; D not certain. This CDR3 spans 11 amino acids. Germline CDR1 is MNHEY and CDR2 is SMNVEV (reference sequence). The V end was cut by 5 bases, the J end by 7 bases, with 3 bases between. For the CDR3, the DNA is TGTGCCAGCAGTGGGAATTCACCCCTCCACTTT. Translating gives CASSGNSPLHF.

Ten or more counts support this clonotype. The chain carries TRBV29-1 and TRBJ1-1; D gene ambiguous. Germline V gene lookup returns CDR1 SQVTM and CDR2 ANQGSEA. This CDR3 is 15 amino acids long. The ends were cut back, 2 bases at V and 2 bases at J, with 15 bases in the middle. The CDR3 region has the DNA TGCAGCGTTGAAAAGGCAGCTATCAAAAACACTGAAGCTTTCTTT. Protein sequence: CSVEKAAIKNTEAFF.

This clonotype has at least ten counts. This chain links TRBV7-9 with TRBJ2-1; no firm D call. The length of the CDR3 is 12 residues. The germline CDR1 and CDR2 sequences are SEHNR and FQNEAQ (reference sequence). With 5 bases removed from V and 9 bases from J, the gap between germline ends came to 11 bases. CDR3 coding DNA: TGTGCCAGCAGCAGGAGTGTGAGTGAGCAGTTCTTC. This gives the protein CASSRSVSEQFF.

In its sample, this clonotype was seen many times. The chain joins TRBV20-1 to TRBJ2-1; 10 nucleotides line up with TRBD2. This CDR3 has 13 residues. Unmatched junction bases numbered 0, after V lost 1 base and J lost 6 bases. Germline V gene data show CDR1 as DFQATT and CDR2 as SNEGSKA (reference sequence). CDR3 bases: TGCAGTGCTAGAGGGACTAGCGGCAATGAGCAGTTCTTC. Its translation is CSARGTSGNEQFF.

This clonotype came up many times. V is TRBV20-1 and J is TRBJ2-7; the match to TRBD2 covers 9 bases. The ends lost 0 bases at V and 2 bases at J; junction bases unmatched: 14. Per germline, CDR1 DFQATT and CDR2 SNEGSKA (reference sequence). This CDR3 comprises 18 residues. For the CDR3, the DNA is TGCAGTGCTAGAGATGGGAGAATTAGCGGGAGCGGAACCTACGAGCAGTACTTC. Encoded protein: CSARDGRISGSGTYEQYF.

This clonotype was recorded at least ten times. This sequence joins TRBV6-1 and TRBJ1-6; 8 positions match TRBD1. Germline CDR1 MNHNS, CDR2 SASEGT. The CDR3 sequence is 15 residues long. Germline trimming cut 10 bases from V and 5 bases from J; bases unmatched to any gene: 10. CDR3 sequence reads: CAIAPGTGDNSPLHF. The CDR3 nucleotides are TGTGCCATCGCCCCCGGGACAGGAGATAATTCACCCCTCCACTTT.